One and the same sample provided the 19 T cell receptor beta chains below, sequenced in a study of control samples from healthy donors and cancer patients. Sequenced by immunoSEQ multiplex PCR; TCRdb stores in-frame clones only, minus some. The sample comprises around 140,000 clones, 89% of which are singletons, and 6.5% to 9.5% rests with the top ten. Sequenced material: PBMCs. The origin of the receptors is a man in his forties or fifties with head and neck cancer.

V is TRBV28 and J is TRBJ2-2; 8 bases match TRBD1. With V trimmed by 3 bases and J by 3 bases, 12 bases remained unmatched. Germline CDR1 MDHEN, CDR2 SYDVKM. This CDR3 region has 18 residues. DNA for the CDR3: TGTGCCAGCAGTTTCCCGCATTCCGGGACAGGAGACACCGGGGAGCTGTTTTTT. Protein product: CASSFPHSGTGDTGELFF.

The CDR3 protein is CASSQTGLNRVKSYEQYF. CDR3 in DNA: TGTGCCAGCAGCCAAACCGGACTAAACAGGGTGAAATCCTACGAGCAGTACTTC. V usage is TRBV6-2 or TRBV6-3 and J usage is TRBJ2-7; either TRBD1 or TRBD2 may supply D (6 bases each). V was cut by 6 bases and J by 1 base, with 25 bases left in between. The germline V gene has CDR1 MNHEY and CDR2 SVGEGT. The CDR3 runs to 18 residues.

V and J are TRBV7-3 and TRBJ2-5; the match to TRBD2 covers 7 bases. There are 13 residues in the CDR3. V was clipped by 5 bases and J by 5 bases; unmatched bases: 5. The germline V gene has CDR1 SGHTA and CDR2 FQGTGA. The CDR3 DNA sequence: TGTGCCAGCAGCCCTGGACTAGAGGAGACCCAGTACTTC. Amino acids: CASSPGLEETQYF. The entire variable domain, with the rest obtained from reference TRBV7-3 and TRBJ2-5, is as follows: GAGVSQTPSNKVTEKGKYVELRCDPISGHTALYWYRQSLGQGPEFLIYFQGTGAADDSGLPNDRFFAVRPEGSVSTLKIQRTERGDSAVYLCASSPGLEETQYFGPGTRLLVL.

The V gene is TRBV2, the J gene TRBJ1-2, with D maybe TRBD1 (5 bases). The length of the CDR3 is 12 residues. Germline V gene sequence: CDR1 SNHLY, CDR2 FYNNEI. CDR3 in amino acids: CYYGAANYGYTF. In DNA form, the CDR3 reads TGTTACTATGGGGCAGCTAACTATGGCTACACCTTC.

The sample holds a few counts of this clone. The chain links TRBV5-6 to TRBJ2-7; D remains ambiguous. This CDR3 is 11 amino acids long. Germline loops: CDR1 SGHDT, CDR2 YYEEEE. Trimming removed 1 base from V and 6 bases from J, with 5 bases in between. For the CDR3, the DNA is TGTGCCAGCAGCTTGTTTGGCGAGCAGTACTTC. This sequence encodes CASSLFGEQYF.

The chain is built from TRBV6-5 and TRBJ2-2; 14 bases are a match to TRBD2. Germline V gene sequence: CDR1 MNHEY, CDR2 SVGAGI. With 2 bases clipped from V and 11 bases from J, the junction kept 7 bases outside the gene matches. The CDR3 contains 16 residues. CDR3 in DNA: TGTGCCAGCAGTTACACCGGGACTAGCGGGAGTCCAGAGCTGTTTTTT. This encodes CASSYTGTSGSPELFF.

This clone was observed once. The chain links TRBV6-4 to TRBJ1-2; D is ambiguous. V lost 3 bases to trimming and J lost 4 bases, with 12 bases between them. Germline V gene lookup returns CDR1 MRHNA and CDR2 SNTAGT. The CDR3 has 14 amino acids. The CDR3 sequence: CASSEADTGYGYTF. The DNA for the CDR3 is TGTGCCAGCAGTGAGGCCGACACGGGCTATGGCTACACCTTC.

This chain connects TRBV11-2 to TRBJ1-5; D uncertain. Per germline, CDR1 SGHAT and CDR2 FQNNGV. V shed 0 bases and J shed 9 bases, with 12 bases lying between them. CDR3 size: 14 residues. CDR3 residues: CASSLDRLSGPQHF. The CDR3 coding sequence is TGTGCCAGCAGCTTAGACAGGTTGTCGGGGCCCCAGCATTTT. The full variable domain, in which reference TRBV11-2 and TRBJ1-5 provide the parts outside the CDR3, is EAGVAQSPRYKIIEKRQSVAFWCNPISGHATLYWYQQILGQGPKLLIQFQNNGVVDDSQLPKDRFSAERLKGVDSTLKIQPAKLEDSAVYLCASSLDRLSGPQHFGDGTRLSIL.

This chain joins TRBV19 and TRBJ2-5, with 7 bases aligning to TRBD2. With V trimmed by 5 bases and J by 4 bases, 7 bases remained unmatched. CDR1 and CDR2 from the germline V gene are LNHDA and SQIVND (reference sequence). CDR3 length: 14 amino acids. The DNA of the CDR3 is TGTGCCAGTAGTTCCCGGACTAGAGGAGAGACCCAGTACTTC. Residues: CASSSRTRGETQYF.

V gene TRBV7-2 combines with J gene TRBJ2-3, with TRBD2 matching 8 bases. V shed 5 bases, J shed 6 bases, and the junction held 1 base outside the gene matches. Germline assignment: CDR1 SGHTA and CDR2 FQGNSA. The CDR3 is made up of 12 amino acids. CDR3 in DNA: TGTGCCAGCAGCCCGGGAGGGGATACGCAGTATTTT. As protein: CASSPGGDTQYF.

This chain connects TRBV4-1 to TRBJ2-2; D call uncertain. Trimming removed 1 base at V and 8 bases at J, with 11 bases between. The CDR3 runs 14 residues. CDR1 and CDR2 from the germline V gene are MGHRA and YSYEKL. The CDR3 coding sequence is TGCGCCAGCAGCCAAGTCAGAGACGAGGGGGAGCTGTTTTTT. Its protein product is CASSQVRDEGELFF.

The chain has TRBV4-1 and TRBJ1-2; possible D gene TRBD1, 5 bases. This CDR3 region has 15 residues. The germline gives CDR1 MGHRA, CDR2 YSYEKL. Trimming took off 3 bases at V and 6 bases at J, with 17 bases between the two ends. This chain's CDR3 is CASSHRDSQGDGYTF. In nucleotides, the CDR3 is TGCGCCAGCAGCCACCGGGACTCTCAAGGGGATGGCTACACCTTC.

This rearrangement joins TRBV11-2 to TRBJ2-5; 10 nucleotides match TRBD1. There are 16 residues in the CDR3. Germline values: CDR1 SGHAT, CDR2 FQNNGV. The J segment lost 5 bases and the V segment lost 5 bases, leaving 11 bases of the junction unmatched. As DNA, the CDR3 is TGTGCCAGCAGCGTACCGGGACAGGGGACCGGGGAGACCCAGTACTTC. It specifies CASSVPGQGTGETQYF.

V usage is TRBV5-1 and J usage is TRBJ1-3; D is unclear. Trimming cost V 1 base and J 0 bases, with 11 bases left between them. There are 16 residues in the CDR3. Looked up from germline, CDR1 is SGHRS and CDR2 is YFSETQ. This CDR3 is CASSLWPGFSGNTIYF. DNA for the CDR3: TGCGCCAGCAGCTTGTGGCCGGGATTCTCTGGAAACACCATATATTTT. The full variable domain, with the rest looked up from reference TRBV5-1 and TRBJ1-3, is KAGVTQTPRYLIKTRGQQVTLSCSPISGHRSVSWYQQTPGQGLQFLFEYFSETQRNKGNFPGRFSGRQFSNSRSEMNVSTLELGDSALYLCASSLWPGFSGNTIYFGEGSWLTVV.

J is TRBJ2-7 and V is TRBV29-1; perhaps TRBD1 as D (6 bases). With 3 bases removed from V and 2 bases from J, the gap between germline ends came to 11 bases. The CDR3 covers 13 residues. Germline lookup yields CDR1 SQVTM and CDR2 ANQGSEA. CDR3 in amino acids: CSVEGAGAYEQYF. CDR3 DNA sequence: TGCAGCGTTGAGGGGGCCGGGGCCTACGAGCAGTACTTC.

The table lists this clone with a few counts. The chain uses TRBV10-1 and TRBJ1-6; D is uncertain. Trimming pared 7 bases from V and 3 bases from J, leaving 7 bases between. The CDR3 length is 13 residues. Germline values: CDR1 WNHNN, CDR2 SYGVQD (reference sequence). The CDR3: CASNAGYNSPLHF. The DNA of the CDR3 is TGCGCCAGCAACGCCGGCTATAATTCACCCCTCCACTTT.

The CDR3 reads CATSEWTGGTYNEQFF. CDR3 DNA sequence: TGTGCCACCAGTGAGTGGACAGGGGGCACCTACAATGAGCAGTTCTTC. The chain recombines TRBV24-1 with TRBJ2-1; 11 bases match TRBD1. Germline V gene data show CDR1 as KGHDR and CDR2 as SFDVKD. V trimming: 4 bases; J trimming: 2 bases; junction bases outside the gene matches: 3. This CDR3 is built from 16 residues.

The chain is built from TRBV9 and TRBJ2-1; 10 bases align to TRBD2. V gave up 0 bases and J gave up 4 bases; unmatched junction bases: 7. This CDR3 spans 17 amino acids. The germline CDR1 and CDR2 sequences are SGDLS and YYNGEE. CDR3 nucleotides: TGTGCCAGCAGCGTAGAGGCTAGCGGGGGCTTTTACAATGAGCAGTTCTTC. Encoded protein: CASSVEASGGFYNEQFF.

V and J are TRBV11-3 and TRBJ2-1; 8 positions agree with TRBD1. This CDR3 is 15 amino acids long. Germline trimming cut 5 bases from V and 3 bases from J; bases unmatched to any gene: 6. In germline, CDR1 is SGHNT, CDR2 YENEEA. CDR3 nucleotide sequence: TGTGCCAGCAGCCTCCAAGGACAGGGCTACAATGAGCAGTTCTTC. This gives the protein CASSLQGQGYNEQFF.